The sequence of this TCR beta chain was determined in a study of CD8 T cells in ankylosing spondylitis. Study-level results: A TCR beta motif of fewer than 10 highly homologous variants seemed to mark ankylosing spondylitis blood.

From germline, CDR1 is SGHTA and CDR2 FQGNSA. CDR3 size: 15 residues. J gave up 10 bases and V 1 base, and 4 bases lay outside the gene matches. This clonotype was seen only a few times. The antigen is unknown. The authors made TCR beta libraries by quantitative 5'-RACE with molecular barcodes. TCRdb analysed the 5' RACE reads with MiXCR anew, one entry per CDR3 protein. Altogether roughly 700,000 distinct CDR3 sequences are present, around 19% being singletons, with the ten largest covering about 19%. The specimen sequenced was blood, either unsorted or a sorted T cell fraction (not recorded which). This rearrangement joins TRBV7-2 to TRBJ1-6, with 10 bases that match TRBD1. The sequence was collected from a male donor with ankylosing spondylitis. CDR3 sequence: CASSLETGGLSPLHF. DNA of the CDR3: TGTGCCAGCAGCTTAGAGACAGGGGGCCTCTCACCCCTCCACTTT.